These 30 T cell receptor beta chains were all obtained from the same sample, sequenced in a study of blood T cell repertoires in COVID-19. Data came from immunoSEQ multiplex PCR; TCRdb stores just in-frame clones and leaves some out. The table includes 100,000 or so clones, roughly 80% detected once. Source material: peripheral blood. These receptor sequences come from a man aged 50 or older with active or convalescent COVID-19.

The chain carries TRBV5-5 and TRBJ2-5; 11 bases line up with TRBD2. Germline V CDR1 and CDR2: SGHKS, YYEKEE (reference sequence). The CDR3 contains 14 residues. Germline trimming cut 6 bases from V and 5 bases from J; bases unmatched to any gene: 6. For the CDR3, the DNA is TGTGCCAGCATTAGCGGGAGGGCCCGGGAGACCCAGTACTTC. It yields the protein CASISGRARETQYF.

V gene TRBV7-9 combines with J gene TRBJ2-7, with D perhaps TRBD2 (6 bases). Trimming pared 1 base from V and 6 bases from J, leaving 22 bases between. This CDR3 comprises 17 residues. CDR1 is SEHNR, CDR2 FQNEAQ, per germline (reference sequence). CDR3 nucleotides: TGTGCCAGCAGCTTAGGGACTGGAGGGGTAGTCGAGGGCGAGCAGTACTTC. Amino acid sequence: CASSLGTGGVVEGEQYF.

This clone appeared once. The V gene is TRBV3-1 (or the pseudogene TRBV3-2), the J gene TRBJ2-2; D is unclear. CDR1 LGHDT and CDR2 YNNKEL come from the germline V gene (reference sequence). The CDR3 consists of 14 residues. V lost 0 bases and J lost 9, with 11 bases in between. The CDR3 DNA reads TGTGCCAGCAGCCAAGATTCAACTTCCAGGGAGCTGTTTTTT. Its translation is CASSQDSTSRELFF.

V usage is TRBV19 and J usage is TRBJ1-5, with D tentatively TRBD1 (5 bases). In germline, CDR1 is LNHDA, CDR2 SQIVND (reference sequence). V lost 7 bases and J lost 7, with 17 bases in between. CDR3 size: 14 residues. The CDR3 region has the DNA TGTGCCAGTAATCCCACCGACAGCAGCCAGCCCCAGCATTTT. Its translation is CASNPTDSSQPQHF. The whole variable domain, remainder taken from reference TRBV19 and TRBJ1-5, is DGGITQSPKYLFRKEGQNVTLSCEQNLNHDAMYWYRQDPGQGLRLIYYSQIVNDFQKGDIAEGYSVSREKKESFPLTVTSAQKNPTAFYLCASNPTDSSQPQHFGDGTRLSIL.

V is TRBV30 and J is TRBJ2-1; 11 bases are a match to TRBD2. Germline assignment: CDR1 GTSNPN and CDR2 SVGIG (reference sequence). CDR3 length: 13 residues. The trim removed 3 bases at V and 9 bases at J, leaving 4 bases unmatched. The CDR3 spells CAWRLAGVGEQFF. For the CDR3, the DNA is TGTGCCTGGAGACTAGCGGGAGTTGGTGAGCAGTTCTTC. The full variable domain, rest sourced from reference TRBV30 and TRBJ2-1, is SQTIHQWPATLVQPVGSPLSLECTVEGTSNPNLYWYRQAAGRGLQLLFYSVGIGQISSEVPQNLSASRPQDRQFILSSKKLLLSDSGFYLCAWRLAGVGEQFFGPGTRLTVL.

The chain employs TRBV3-1 (or the pseudogene TRBV3-2) and TRBJ2-1, with 9 positions matching TRBD2. The length of the CDR3 is 14 residues. V trimming: 0 bases; J trimming: 12 bases; junction bases outside the gene matches: 6. Germline loops: CDR1 LGHDT, CDR2 YNNKEL (reference sequence). This chain's CDR3 is CASSQESAGGSQFF. The CDR3 nucleotides are TGTGCCAGCAGCCAAGAATCGGCGGGAGGGTCGCAGTTCTTC.

This clone was recorded only once. The DNA for the CDR3 is TGTGCCAGCAGCTCGATGACTTGGAACGAGCAGTACTTC. Encoded protein: CASSSMTWNEQYF. The rearrangement joins TRBV5-6 to TRBJ2-7, with unresolved D. Trimming removed 3 bases from V and 5 bases from J, with 12 bases in between. Germline CDR1 SGHDT, CDR2 YYEEEE. The CDR3 extends over 13 amino acids. Supplemented by reference TRBV5-6 and TRBJ2-7, the full variable domain reads DAGVTQSPTHLIKTRGQQVTLRCSPKSGHDTVSWYQQALGQGPQFIFQYYEEEERQRGNFPDRFSGHQFPNYSSELNVNALLLGDSALYLCASSSMTWNEQYFGPGTRLTVT.

J is TRBJ2-1 and V is TRBV5-1; D unclear. Trimming removed 0 bases at V and 1 base at J, with 8 bases between. CDR1 SGHRS and CDR2 YFSETQ come from the germline V gene. CDR3 length: 15 amino acids. CDR3 bases: TGCGCCAGCAGCTTGGGCCCAGGTTCCTACAATGAGCAGTTCTTC. Translating gives CASSLGPGSYNEQFF.

This clone was found a few times. The CDR3 region is CASNMPGEPYEQYF. Here the CDR3 DNA reads TGTGCCAGCAATATGCCCGGGGAACCCTACGAGCAGTACTTC. The gene calls are TRBV28 and TRBJ2-7, with D possibly matching TRBD2 (5 bases). Trimming stripped 7 bases from V and 2 bases from J, with 15 bases between. The CDR3 sequence is 14 residues long. The germline V gene has CDR1 MDHEN and CDR2 SYDVKM.

This clone appeared once. The sample has other DNA sequences that encode this CDR3 too. The chain employs TRBV2 and TRBJ1-1; 8 nucleotides match TRBD1. With V trimmed by 5 bases and J by 3 bases, 2 bases remained unmatched. The germline V gene has CDR1 SNHLY and CDR2 FYNNEI. The CDR3 covers 13 residues. CDR3 in DNA: TGTGCCAGCAGTCCGGACAGGGACACTGAAGCTTTCTTT. Translating it yields CASSPDRDTEAFF.

The gene calls are TRBV4-2 and TRBJ2-1; the match to TRBD2 covers 10 bases. This CDR3 contains 17 residues. V lost 1 base to trimming and J lost 7 bases; unmatched junction nucleotides: 10. From germline, CDR1 is LGHNA and CDR2 YNFKEQ. CDR3 sequence: CASSQAYTSGIENEQFF. In nucleotides, the CDR3 is TGTGCCAGCAGCCAAGCGTACACTAGCGGGATCGAGAATGAGCAGTTCTTC.

V and J are TRBV5-1 and TRBJ2-7; TRBD2 is a possible D gene (5 bases). V lost 2 bases and J lost 7, with 16 bases in between. The CDR3 extends over 14 amino acids. Germline CDR1 is SGHRS and CDR2 is YFSETQ. The CDR3, as DNA: TGCGCCAGCAGCTTCACAGTTCTTACGGGGGAGCAGTACTTC. It encodes CASSFTVLTGEQYF.

The chain employs TRBV7-9 and TRBJ2-7; 9 nucleotides line up with TRBD1. V dropped 2 bases and J dropped 5; count of bases not matched to a gene: 10. Per germline, CDR1 SEHNR and CDR2 FQNEAQ (reference sequence). CDR3 size: 16 residues. Here the CDR3 reads CASSLFLGGQGHEQYF. The CDR3 nucleotides are TGTGCCAGCAGCTTATTTTTAGGGGGACAGGGCCACGAGCAGTACTTC.

The gene calls are TRBV6-5 and TRBJ2-5, with D unresolved. The CDR3 loop spans 14 amino acids. CDR1 and CDR2 (germline): MNHEY, SVGAGI. V was clipped by 8 bases and J by 1 base, with 14 bases between them. Here the CDR3 reads CASARSQSQETQYF. The DNA of the CDR3 is TGTGCCAGCGCTCGGTCTCAATCCCAAGAGACCCAGTACTTC.

The V gene is TRBV30, the J gene TRBJ1-4; 10 bases fit TRBD1. V lost 3 bases and J lost 6; bases outside the gene matches: 7. The CDR3 spans 15 residues. Per the germline V gene, CDR1 is GTSNPN and CDR2 is SVGIG (reference sequence). The CDR3 loop is CAWSPSGTGDEKLFF. The DNA for the CDR3 is TGTGCCTGGAGCCCCAGTGGGACAGGGGATGAAAAACTGTTTTTT.

The genes are TRBV2 and TRBJ1-1; D not resolved. This CDR3 has 14 amino acids. The V end lost 10 bases, the J end lost 3 bases, and 18 bases lay between the germline ends. Germline CDR1 and CDR2: SNHLY and FYNNEI. CDR3 nucleotides: TGTGCCACCGAATACATGACTGGGTACACTGAAGCTTTCTTT. This translates into CATEYMTGYTEAFF.

In its sample, this clone was seen once. The CDR3, as DNA: TGTGCCAGTAGAGGCTCCCGCGGGGCGTACAATGAGCAGTTCTTC. Encoded protein: CASRGSRGAYNEQFF. The chain recombines TRBV19 with TRBJ2-1; D may be TRBD2 (6 bases). Trimming shortened V by 6 bases and J by 4 bases, and 16 bases separated the two germline ends. The CDR3 sequence is 15 residues long. Germline V gene lookup returns CDR1 LNHDA and CDR2 SQIVND (reference sequence).

The chain uses TRBV11-2 and TRBJ2-2; 11 bases line up with TRBD2. Trimming removed 7 bases from V and 1 base from J; junction bases left unmatched: 14. The CDR3 contains 19 residues. CDR1 is SGHAT and CDR2 is FQNNGV in the germline V gene. The CDR3 loop reads CASTGARVAGGLNTGELFF. The CDR3, as DNA: TGTGCCAGCACCGGCGCACGGGTAGCGGGAGGGCTGAACACCGGGGAGCTGTTTTTT. The full variable domain, in which reference TRBV11-2 and TRBJ2-2 provide the parts outside the CDR3, is EAGVAQSPRYKIIEKRQSVAFWCNPISGHATLYWYQQILGQGPKLLIQFQNNGVVDDSQLPKDRFSAERLKGVDSTLKIQPAKLEDSAVYLCASTGARVAGGLNTGELFFGEGSRLTVL.

This clone has just one count. The CDR3 spells CASSVGPGQVFNEQFF. The CDR3 DNA sequence: TGTGCCAGCAGCGTAGGTCCTGGACAGGTCTTCAATGAGCAGTTCTTC. This rearrangement joins TRBV9 to TRBJ2-1; 7 nucleotides line up with TRBD1. This CDR3 region has 16 residues. Trimming removed 0 bases from V and 6 bases from J; junction bases left unmatched: 9. Germline V gene lookup returns CDR1 SGDLS and CDR2 YYNGEE.

In this sample, this clone turned up a few times. The gene calls are TRBV7-2 and TRBJ2-1, with 10 positions matching TRBD2. Germline CDR1 SGHTA, CDR2 FQGNSA. The CDR3 covers 15 residues. Trimming cost V 1 base and J 6 bases; bases outside gene matches: 3. The CDR3 bases are TGTGCCAGCAGCTTAGAAGCGGGAGGGCCCAATGAGCAGTTCTTC. The encoded protein is CASSLEAGGPNEQFF.

J is TRBJ2-3 and V is TRBV3-1 (or the pseudogene TRBV3-2); TRBD2 agrees at 11 bases. The CDR3 has 16 residues. Per the germline V gene, CDR1 is LGHDT and CDR2 is YNNKEL (reference sequence). Germline trimming cut 2 bases from V and 0 bases from J; bases unmatched to any gene: 1. The CDR3, as DNA: TGTGCCAGCAGCCAACGGACTAGCGGGAGCACAGATACGCAGTATTTT. Translating gives CASSQRTSGSTDTQYF.

J is TRBJ1-3 and V is TRBV4-1; weak D call: TRBD1 (6 bases). V lost 3 bases and J 0 bases, leaving 12 bases between the germline ends. The CDR3 has 16 residues. Germline CDR1 reads MGHRA; CDR2 reads YSYEKL. The CDR3 protein is CASSHPGQFSGNTIYF. The CDR3 region has the DNA TGCGCCAGCAGCCATCCCGGACAGTTCTCTGGAAACACCATATATTTT.

The rearrangement uses TRBV7-8 and TRBJ2-1, with D perhaps TRBD2 (5 bases). Trimming cost V 3 bases and J 5 bases, with 17 bases left between them. Germline loops: CDR1 SGHVS, CDR2 FQNEAQ. This CDR3 is built from 16 residues. CDR3 loop: CASSLSRSGNNNEQFF. Here the CDR3 DNA reads TGTGCCAGCAGCTTGTCGAGAAGCGGAAACAACAATGAGCAGTTCTTC.

The table lists this clone with a count of one. The chain uses TRBV3-1 (or the pseudogene TRBV3-2) and TRBJ2-3; TRBD2 aligns across 15 bases. Trimming took 4 bases from V and 6 from J; bases not matched to a gene: 8. Germline V CDR1 and CDR2: LGHDT, YNNKEL (reference sequence). The CDR3 contains 17 residues. CDR3 in DNA: TGTGCCAGCAGCCCTGAAGGACTAGCGGGAGGGCCGGATACGCAGTATTTT. Translation gives CASSPEGLAGGPDTQYF.

The CDR3 DNA reads TGTGCCAGCACTCCACAGGGTTGGTATGGCTACACCTTC. It yields the protein CASTPQGWYGYTF. V is TRBV12-3 or TRBV12-4 and J is TRBJ1-2; maybe TRBD1 (6 bases). CDR3 size: 13 residues. V was cut by 7 bases and J by 5 bases, with 14 bases left in between.

The chain employs TRBV10-1 and TRBJ1-1, with TRBD1 matching 8 bases. V was pared by 2 bases and J by 7 bases, with 3 bases of the junction left unmatched. The CDR3 is made up of 13 amino acids. In germline, CDR1 is WNHNN, CDR2 SYGVQD (reference sequence). In nucleotides, the CDR3 is TGCGCCAGCAGTGAGGGACAGGGTATTGAAGCTTTCTTT. It yields the protein CASSEGQGIEAFF.

The genes are TRBV19 and TRBJ1-5; D remains unclear. CDR1 is LNHDA, CDR2 SQIVND, per germline (reference sequence). With 6 bases removed from V and 0 bases from J, the gap between germline ends came to 9 bases. The length of the CDR3 is 14 residues. The chain's CDR3 is CASRDIYSNQPQHF. The DNA for the CDR3 is TGTGCCAGTAGAGACATCTATAGCAATCAGCCCCAGCATTTT.

The chain is built from TRBV5-1 and TRBJ1-1; weak D call: TRBD1 (5 bases). Trimming stripped 0 bases from V and 2 bases from J, with 8 bases between. This CDR3 has 14 residues. From germline, CDR1 is SGHRS and CDR2 YFSETQ. The CDR3 sequence is CASSLVRGNTEAFF. For the CDR3, the DNA is TGCGCCAGCAGCTTGGTAAGGGGCAACACTGAAGCTTTCTTT.

The CDR3 sequence: CASSLGGYQETQYF. The DNA for the CDR3 is TGTGCCAGCAGCTTGGGGGGGTACCAAGAGACCCAGTACTTC. The rearrangement joins TRBV11-3 to TRBJ2-5; TRBD2 agrees at 7 bases. The germline V gene encodes CDR1 SGHNT and CDR2 YENEEA. J was trimmed by 0 bases and V by 3 bases; bases with no gene match: 1. The CDR3 is 14 residues long.

The rearrangement links TRBV2 to TRBJ2-1; TRBD1 agrees at 7 bases. Germline assignment: CDR1 SNHLY and CDR2 FYNNEI. This CDR3 comprises 12 residues. Losses at the gene ends were 6 bases for V and 7 bases for J; bases not matched to a gene: 3. As DNA, the CDR3 is TGTGCCAGCAGGGACAGGAGTAATGAGCAGTTCTTC. Amino acid sequence: CASRDRSNEQFF.